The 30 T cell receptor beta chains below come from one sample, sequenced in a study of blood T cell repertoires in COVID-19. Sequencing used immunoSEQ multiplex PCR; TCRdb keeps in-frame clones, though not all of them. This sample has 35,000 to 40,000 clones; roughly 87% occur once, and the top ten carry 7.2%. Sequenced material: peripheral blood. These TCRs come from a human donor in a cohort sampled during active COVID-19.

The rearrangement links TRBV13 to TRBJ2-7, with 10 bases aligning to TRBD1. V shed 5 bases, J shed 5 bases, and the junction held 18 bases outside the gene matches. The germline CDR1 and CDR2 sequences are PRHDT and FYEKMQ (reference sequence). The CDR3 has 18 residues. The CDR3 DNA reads TGTGCCAGCAGCGCCGTTTTCTGGAGTCGGGACAGGGGCCACGAGCAGTACTTC. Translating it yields CASSAVFWSRDRGHEQYF.

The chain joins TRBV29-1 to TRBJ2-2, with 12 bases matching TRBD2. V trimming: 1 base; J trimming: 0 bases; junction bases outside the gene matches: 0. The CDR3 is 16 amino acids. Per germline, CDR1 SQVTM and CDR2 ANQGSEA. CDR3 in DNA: TGCAGCGTTGAAGCTAGCGGGAGGGCGAACACCGGGGAGCTGTTTTTT. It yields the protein CSVEASGRANTGELFF.

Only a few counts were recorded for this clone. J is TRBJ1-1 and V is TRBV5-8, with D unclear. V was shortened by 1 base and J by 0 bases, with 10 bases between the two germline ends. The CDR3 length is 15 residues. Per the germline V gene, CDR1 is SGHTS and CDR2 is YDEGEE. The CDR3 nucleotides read TGTGCCAGCAGCTTGTTTAGCTTAATGAACACTGAAGCTTTCTTT. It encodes CASSLFSLMNTEAFF.

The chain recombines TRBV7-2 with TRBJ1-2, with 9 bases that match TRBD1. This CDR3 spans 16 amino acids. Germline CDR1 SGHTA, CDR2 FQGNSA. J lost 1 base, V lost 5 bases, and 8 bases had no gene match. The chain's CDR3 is CASSEVGTGSNYGYTF. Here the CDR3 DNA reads TGTGCCAGCAGCGAAGTCGGGACAGGGAGTAACTATGGCTACACCTTC.

As DNA, the CDR3 is TGCGCCAGCAGCCAGACAGGGAGCGAGCAGTACTTC. The encoded protein is CASSQTGSEQYF. The gene calls are TRBV5-1 and TRBJ2-7; 7 bases map to TRBD1. This CDR3 contains 12 residues. Germline lookup yields CDR1 SGHRS and CDR2 YFSETQ. V gave up 4 bases and J gave up 6 bases; unmatched junction bases: 4.

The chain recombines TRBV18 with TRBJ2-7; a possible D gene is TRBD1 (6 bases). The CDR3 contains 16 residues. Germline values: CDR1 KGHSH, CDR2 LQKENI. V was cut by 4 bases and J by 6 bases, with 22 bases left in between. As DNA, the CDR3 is TGTGCCAGCTCACTAATCCCGGGACAAGGAAATACCGAGCAGTACTTC. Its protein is CASSLIPGQGNTEQYF. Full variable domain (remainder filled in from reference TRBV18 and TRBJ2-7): NAGVMQNPRHLVRRRGQEARLRCSPMKGHSHVYWYRQLPEEGLKFMVYLQKENIIDESGMPKERFSAEFPKEGPSILRIQQVVRGDSAAYFCASSLIPGQGNTEQYFGPGTRLTVT.

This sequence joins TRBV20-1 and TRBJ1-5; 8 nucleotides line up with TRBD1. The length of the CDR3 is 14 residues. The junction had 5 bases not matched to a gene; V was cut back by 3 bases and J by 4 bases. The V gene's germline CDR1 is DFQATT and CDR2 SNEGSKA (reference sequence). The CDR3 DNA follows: TGCAGTGCTAGTGCCCGACAGGGGAATCAGCCCCAGCATTTT. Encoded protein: CSASARQGNQPQHF.

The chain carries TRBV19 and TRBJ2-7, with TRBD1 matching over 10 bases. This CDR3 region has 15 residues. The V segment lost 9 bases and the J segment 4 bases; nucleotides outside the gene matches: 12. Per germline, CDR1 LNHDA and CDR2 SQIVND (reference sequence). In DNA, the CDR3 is TGTGCCAGCCGAGCCTCGGACAGGGGGGAGTACGAGCAGTACTTC. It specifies CASRASDRGEYEQYF.

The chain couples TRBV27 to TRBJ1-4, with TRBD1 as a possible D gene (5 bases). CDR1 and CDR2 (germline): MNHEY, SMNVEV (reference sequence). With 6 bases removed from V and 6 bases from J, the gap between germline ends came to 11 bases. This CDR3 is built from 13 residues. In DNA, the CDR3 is TGTGCCAGCAGATGGCAGGGCGATGAAAAACTGTTTTTT. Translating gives CASRWQGDEKLFF.

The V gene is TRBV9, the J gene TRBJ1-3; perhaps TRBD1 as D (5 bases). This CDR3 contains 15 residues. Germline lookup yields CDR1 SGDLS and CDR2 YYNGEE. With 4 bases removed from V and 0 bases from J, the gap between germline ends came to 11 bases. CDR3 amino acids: CASSHGTGSGNTIYF. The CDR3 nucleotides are TGTGCCAGCAGCCACGGGACTGGCTCTGGAAACACCATATATTTT.

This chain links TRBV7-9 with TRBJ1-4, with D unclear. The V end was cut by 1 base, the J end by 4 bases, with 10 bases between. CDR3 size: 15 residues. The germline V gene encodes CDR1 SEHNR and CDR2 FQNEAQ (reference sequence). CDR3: CASSLVGQYNEKLFF. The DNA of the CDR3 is TGTGCCAGCAGCTTAGTGGGCCAGTATAATGAAAAACTGTTTTTT.

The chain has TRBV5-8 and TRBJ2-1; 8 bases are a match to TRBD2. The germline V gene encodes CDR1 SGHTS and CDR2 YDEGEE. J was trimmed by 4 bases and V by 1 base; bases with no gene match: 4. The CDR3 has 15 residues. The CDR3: CASSLTGGIYNEQFF. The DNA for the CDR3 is TGTGCCAGCAGCTTGACGGGGGGGATTTACAATGAGCAGTTCTTC.

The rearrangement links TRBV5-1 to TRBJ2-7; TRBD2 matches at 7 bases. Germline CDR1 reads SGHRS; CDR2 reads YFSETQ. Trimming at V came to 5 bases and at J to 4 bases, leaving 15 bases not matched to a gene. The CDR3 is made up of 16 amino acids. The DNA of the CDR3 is TGCGCCAGCAGACGGCCGGCGGCTAGCGGAACTTACGAGCAGTACTTC. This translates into CASRRPAASGTYEQYF.

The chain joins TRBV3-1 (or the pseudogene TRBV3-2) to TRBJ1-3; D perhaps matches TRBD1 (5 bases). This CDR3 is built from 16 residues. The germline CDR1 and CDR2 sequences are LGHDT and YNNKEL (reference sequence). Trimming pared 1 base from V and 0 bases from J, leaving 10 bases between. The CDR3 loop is CASSQGGGTSGNTIYF. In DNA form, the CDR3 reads TGTGCCAGCAGCCAAGGGGGGGGAACCTCTGGAAACACCATATATTTT.

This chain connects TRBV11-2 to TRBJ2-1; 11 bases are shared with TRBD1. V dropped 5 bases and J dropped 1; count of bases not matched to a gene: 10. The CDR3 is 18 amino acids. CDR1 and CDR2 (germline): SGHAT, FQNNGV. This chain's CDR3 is CASSPTTGTGGSYNEQFF. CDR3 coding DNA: TGTGCCAGCAGCCCTACAACCGGGACAGGGGGTTCCTACAATGAGCAGTTCTTC.

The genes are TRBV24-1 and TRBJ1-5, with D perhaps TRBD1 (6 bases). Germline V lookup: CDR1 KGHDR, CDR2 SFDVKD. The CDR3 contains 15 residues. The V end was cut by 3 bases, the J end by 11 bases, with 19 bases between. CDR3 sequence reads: CATSDPEGGRGAQHF. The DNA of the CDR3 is TGTGCCACCAGTGATCCGGAAGGGGGTCGGGGGGCCCAGCATTTT.

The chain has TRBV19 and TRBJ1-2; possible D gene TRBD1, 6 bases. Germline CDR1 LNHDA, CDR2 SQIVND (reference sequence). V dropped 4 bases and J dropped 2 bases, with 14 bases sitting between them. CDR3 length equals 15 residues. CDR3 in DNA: TGTGCCAGTAGTAGGGGGCCCCCTGGAAACTATGGCTACACCTTC. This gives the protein CASSRGPPGNYGYTF.

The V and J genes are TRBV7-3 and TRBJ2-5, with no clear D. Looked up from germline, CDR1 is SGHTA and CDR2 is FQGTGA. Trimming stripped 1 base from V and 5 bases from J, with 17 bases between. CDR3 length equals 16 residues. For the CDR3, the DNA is TGTGCCAGCAGCTTAAGTGGCGGAACGATTGGGGAGACCCAGTACTTC. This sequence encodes CASSLSGGTIGETQYF.

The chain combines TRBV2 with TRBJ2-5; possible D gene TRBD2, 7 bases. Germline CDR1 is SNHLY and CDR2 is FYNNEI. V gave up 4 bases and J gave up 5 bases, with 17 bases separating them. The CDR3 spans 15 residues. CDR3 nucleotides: TGTGCCAGCAGTGCGTGGGGGGGGGCCAGTGAGACCCAGTACTTC. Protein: CASSAWGGASETQYF. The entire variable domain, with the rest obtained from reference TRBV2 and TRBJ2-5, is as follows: EPEVTQTPSHQVTQMGQEVILRCVPISNHLYFYWYRQILGQKVEFLVSFYNNEISEKSEIFDDQFSVERPDGSNFTLKIRSTKLEDSAMYFCASSAWGGASETQYFGPGTRLLVL.

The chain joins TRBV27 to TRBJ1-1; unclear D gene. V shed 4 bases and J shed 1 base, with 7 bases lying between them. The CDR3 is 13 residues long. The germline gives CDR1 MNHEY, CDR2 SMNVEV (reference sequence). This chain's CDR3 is CASSYTRNTEAFF. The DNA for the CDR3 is TGTGCCAGCAGTTATACAAGGAACACTGAAGCTTTCTTT.

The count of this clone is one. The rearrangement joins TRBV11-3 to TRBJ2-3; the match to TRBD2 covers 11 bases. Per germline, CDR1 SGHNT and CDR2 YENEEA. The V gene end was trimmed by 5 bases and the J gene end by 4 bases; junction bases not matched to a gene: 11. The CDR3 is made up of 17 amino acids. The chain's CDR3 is CASSLGTSGKGADTQYF. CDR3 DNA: TGTGCCAGCAGCCTCGGGACTAGCGGAAAAGGGGCAGATACGCAGTATTTT.

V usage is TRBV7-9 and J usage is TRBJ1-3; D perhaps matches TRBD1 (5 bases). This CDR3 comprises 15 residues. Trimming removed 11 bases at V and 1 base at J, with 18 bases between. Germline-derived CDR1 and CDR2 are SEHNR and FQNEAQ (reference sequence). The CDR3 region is CALQVGGVSGNTIYF. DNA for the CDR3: TGTGCCCTACAAGTCGGGGGAGTTTCTGGAAACACCATATATTTT.

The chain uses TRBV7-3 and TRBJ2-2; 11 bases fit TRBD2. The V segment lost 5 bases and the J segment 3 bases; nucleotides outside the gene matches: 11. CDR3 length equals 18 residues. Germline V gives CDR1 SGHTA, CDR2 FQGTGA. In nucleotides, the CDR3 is TGTGCCAGCAGCCGAAGGACTAGCGGGTTTGCGGACACCGGGGAGCTGTTTTTT. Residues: CASSRRTSGFADTGELFF.

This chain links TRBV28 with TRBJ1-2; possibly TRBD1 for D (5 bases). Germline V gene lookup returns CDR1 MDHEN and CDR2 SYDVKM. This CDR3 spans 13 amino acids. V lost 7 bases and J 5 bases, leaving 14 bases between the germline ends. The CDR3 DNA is TGTGCCAGCAACAACCTAGGGGTTTATGGCTACACCTTC. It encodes CASNNLGVYGYTF.

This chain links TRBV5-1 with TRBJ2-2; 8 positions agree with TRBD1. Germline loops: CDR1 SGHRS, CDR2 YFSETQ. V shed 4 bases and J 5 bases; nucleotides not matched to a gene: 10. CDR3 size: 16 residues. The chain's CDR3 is CASSTTTGGGTGELFF. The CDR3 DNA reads TGCGCCAGCAGCACTACTACAGGGGGAGGAACCGGGGAGCTGTTTTTT.

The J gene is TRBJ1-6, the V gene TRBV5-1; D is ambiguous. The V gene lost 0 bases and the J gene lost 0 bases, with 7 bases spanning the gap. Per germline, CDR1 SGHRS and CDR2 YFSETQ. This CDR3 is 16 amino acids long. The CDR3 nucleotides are TGCGCCAGCAGCTTGGTGGCCGCCTCCTATAATTCACCCCTCCACTTT. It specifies CASSLVAASYNSPLHF.

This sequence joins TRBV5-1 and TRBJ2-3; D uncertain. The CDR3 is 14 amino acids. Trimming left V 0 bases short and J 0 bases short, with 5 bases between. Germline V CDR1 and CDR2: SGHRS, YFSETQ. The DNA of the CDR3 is TGCGCCAGCAGCTTGGGTACTAGCACAGATACGCAGTATTTT. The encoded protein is CASSLGTSTDTQYF. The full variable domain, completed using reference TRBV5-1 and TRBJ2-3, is KAGVTQTPRYLIKTRGQQVTLSCSPISGHRSVSWYQQTPGQGLQFLFEYFSETQRNKGNFPGRFSGRQFSNSRSEMNVSTLELGDSALYLCASSLGTSTDTQYFGPGTRLTVL.

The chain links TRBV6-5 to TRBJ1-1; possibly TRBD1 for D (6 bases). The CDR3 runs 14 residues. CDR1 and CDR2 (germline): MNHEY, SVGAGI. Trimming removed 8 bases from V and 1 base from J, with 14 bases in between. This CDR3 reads CASGTDRKNTEAFF. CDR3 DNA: TGTGCCAGCGGTACTGACAGGAAGAACACTGAAGCTTTCTTT.

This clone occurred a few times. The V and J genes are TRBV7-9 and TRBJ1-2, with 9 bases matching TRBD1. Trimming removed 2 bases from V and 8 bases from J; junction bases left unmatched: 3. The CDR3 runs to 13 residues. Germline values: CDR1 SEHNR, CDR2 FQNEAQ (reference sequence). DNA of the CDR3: TGTGCCAGCAGCTTAAGACAGGGGGAAGGCTACACCTTC. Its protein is CASSLRQGEGYTF.

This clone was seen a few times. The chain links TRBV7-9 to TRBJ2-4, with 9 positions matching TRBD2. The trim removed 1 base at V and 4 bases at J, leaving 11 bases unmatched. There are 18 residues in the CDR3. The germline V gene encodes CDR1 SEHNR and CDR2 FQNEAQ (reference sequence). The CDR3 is CASSLVRSGGTLKNIQYF. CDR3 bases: TGTGCCAGCAGCTTAGTAAGGAGCGGGGGGACCCTTAAAAACATTCAGTACTTC.